This T cell receptor beta chain was identified during a study of blood T cell repertoires in COVID-19 (dated by TCRdb to 2019 to 2021). About the investigation overall: Samples from collaborators originated in the United States, Italy and Spain and spanned both the acute and convalescent phases of COVID-19. Subjects who had been exposed to COVID-19, were actively infected with it, or had recovered from it provided the deeply sampled blood TCRbeta repertoires that made up the dataset. Where available, HLA class I and class II types were obtained from metadata supplied by the sample provider rather than from assay-based typing. The sample metadata nearly always contained a de-identified subject ID, COVID-19 status, age in years and sex. The samples were drawn from two sources: the first 160 participants of the ongoing ImmuneRACE study, and 950 to 1,500 subjects contributed by 6 global collaborators. The material from the prospective study consisted of cDNA or gDNA derived from T cells, B-cell-depleted T cells, or PBMCs. The repertoires were made available in a free public database intended to serve as a resource for research on the immune response to SARS-CoV-2.

The immunoSEQ Assay, a bias-controlled multiplex PCR, was used to amplify TCRbeta CDR3 regions from genomic DNA. The authors processed their data as follows. Nucleated cell counts per sample were estimated from amplification of reference gene primers within the assay. To quantify the absolute abundance of each unique TCRbeta CDR3 rearrangement, sequence reads were collapsed and filtered. For each sample, productive Simpson clonality was calculated as the square root of Simpson's diversity index over productive rearrangements. The table comes from immuneACCESS by way of TCRdb, which keeps in-frame sequences with V and J called. Part of the clones is missing from these tables; in studies checked, under half for an unresolved V gene and the rest for unknown reasons. V and J calls and clone size come straight from that table; D and trimming were deduced from the DNA. This sample lists over 90,000 clones; around 90% were detected once. Together, the top ten hold more than 5% of the sample.

In Seattle, one collaborating source enrolled patients while the infection was active and tracked those patients longitudinally over the course of disease. Whole blood was collected in K2EDTA tubes by collaborating institutions according to the institutions' own protocols. For TCRbeta analysis, collaborators shipped samples in one of three forms: frozen whole blood, isolated PBMCs, or DNA extracted from either of those sample types. This clone was observed once. The target of this receptor is not known. The record has no base qualities; no much larger clone is one base away. On the study overall, not on this receptor specifically: The quantity of clinical and demographic metadata differed by source and by participant and was supplied without curation.

The clonotype comes from a woman between 45 and 60 years old with COVID-19, enrolled during active disease. Sequencing was performed on peripheral blood.

Here the CDR3 is given as CASKPGTSSGNTIYF. The DNA is as follows: TGTGCCAGCAAGCCCGGGACATCCTCTGGAAACACCATATATTTT. Recombination connected TRBV2 to TRBJ1-3; TRBD1 is a possible D gene, resting on 6 matching bases. The V and J ends are trimmed by 7 bases and 0 bases, leaving 13 bases between them. The CDR3 contains 15 residues, cysteine and phenylalanine counted. Only the CDR3 portion is preserved as DNA: 45 bases, with reading frame beginning at the first base. The CDR1 and CDR2 encoded by the germline V gene are SNHLY and FYNNEI.